The rows below give T cell receptor beta chains drawn from one sample of a study of shared T cell receptors in the human thymus. Measured with immunoSEQ multiplex PCR; TCRdb has only the in-frame clones, and not every one. This table holds about 500,000 clones, approximately 80% found once. The same data also contributed to another study, on human thymus T cells.

Input material: thymocytes. The receptors come from a boy younger than two with a congenital heart defect. CDR3s leave out the opening cysteine and the closing phenylalanine or tryptophan. Each record gives: V gene, J gene, CDR3 protein.

TRBV4-3,TRBJ2-1,ASSARTGYNEQF
TRBV9,TRBJ2-2,ASSSGGHTGELF
TRBV4-1,TRBJ2-5,ASSQEGGETQY
TRBV29-1,TRBJ1-1,SATGQGQSEAF
TRBV7-6,TRBJ2-5,ASSLGTSGRAEETQY
TRBV15,TRBJ1-5,ATSTSSRGNQPQH
TRBV11-1,TRBJ1-2,ASRSGAGVEGYT
TRBV6-5,TRBJ1-4,ASRDKEGANEKLF
TRBV30,TRBJ2-7,AWRNRWAGSAYEQY
TRBV7-6,TRBJ1-1,ASSLEVRGNTEAF
TRBV4-3,TRBJ2-7,ASSQARGDTYEQY
TRBV9,TRBJ1-1,ASSVGSAGLLLNTEAF
TRBV5-1,TRBJ1-2,ASSFELIYGYT
TRBV6-1,TRBJ2-7,ASSESGQGSYEQY
TRBV7-8,TRBJ2-5,ASSPRGGGSSVQY
TRBV5-1,TRBJ1-2,ASSHRTAPNYGYT
TRBV6-1,TRBJ1-1,ASGEPEAF
TRBV15,TRBJ2-7,ATSRDKAGTYEQY
TRBV7-9,TRBJ1-4,ASTEGGQYEKLF
TRBV7-8,TRBJ2-1,ASSAQRAGGRPYYNEQF
TRBV14,TRBJ2-7,ASSQVPNGPGKIYEQY
TRBV30,TRBJ1-5,AWSAGGGVSSNQPQH
TRBV29-1,TRBJ1-1,SVDGQGETEAF
TRBV7-2,TRBJ1-1,ASSRRAGENTEAF
TRBV6-1,TRBJ1-6,ASSANLGQFNNSPLH
TRBV9,TRBJ2-2,ASSVVQGFTAGDTGELF
TRBV19,TRBJ2-7,ASTATYSYEQY
TRBV4-3,TRBJ1-2,ASSQDLGRADYGYT
TRBV7-9,TRBJ2-2,ASSPRGLAVPNTGELF
TRBV11-2,TRBJ2-7,ASSTTAGQGSYEQY
TRBV27,TRBJ2-4,ASSFDRGPKNIQY
TRBV5-6,TRBJ2-3,ASSPQPRGRTDTQY